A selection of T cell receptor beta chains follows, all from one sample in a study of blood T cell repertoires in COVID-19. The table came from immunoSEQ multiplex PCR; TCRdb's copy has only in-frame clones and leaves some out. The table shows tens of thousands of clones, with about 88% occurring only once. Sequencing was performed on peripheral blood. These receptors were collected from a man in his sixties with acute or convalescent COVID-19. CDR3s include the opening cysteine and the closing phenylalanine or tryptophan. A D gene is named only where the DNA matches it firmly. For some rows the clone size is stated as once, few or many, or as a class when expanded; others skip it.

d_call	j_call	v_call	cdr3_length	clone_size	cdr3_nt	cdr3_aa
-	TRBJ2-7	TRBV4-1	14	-	TGCGCCAGCAGCCAAGACAGGGCAATCTCCGAGCAGTACTTC	CASSQDRAISEQYF
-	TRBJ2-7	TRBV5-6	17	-	TGTGCCAGCAGCTTGGCCGCCTCTAGGCAAGTGCGCTACGAGCAGTACTTC	CASSLAASRQVRYEQYF
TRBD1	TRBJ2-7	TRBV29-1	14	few	TGCAGCGTTGAAGATCCCCAACAGGGGCGCGAGCAGTACTTC	CSVEDPQQGREQYF
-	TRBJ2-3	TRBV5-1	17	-	TGCGCCAGCAGCTTGGCCGGCGCTACTAAGAGCACAGATACGCAGTATTTT	CASSLAGATKSTDTQYF
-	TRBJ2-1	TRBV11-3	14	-	TGTGCCAGCGGGTCGGGACTGGGCTACAATGAGCAGTTCTTC	CASGSGLGYNEQFF
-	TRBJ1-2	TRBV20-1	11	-	TGCAGTGCGCCCGGGGGCTATGGCTACACCTTC	CSAPGGYGYTF
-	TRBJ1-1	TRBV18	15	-	TGTGCCAGCTCACCGTCCTCTTGGGCGAACACTGAAGCTTTCTTT	CASSPSSWANTEAFF
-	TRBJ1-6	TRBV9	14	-	TGTGCCAGCAGCGTTGGGGGGGGCAATTCACCCCTCCACTTT	CASSVGGGNSPLHF
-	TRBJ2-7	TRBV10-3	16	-	TGTGCCATCAGTGGCGGCGGGGGCCTGGTCGCCTACGAGCAGTACTTC	CAISGGGGLVAYEQYF
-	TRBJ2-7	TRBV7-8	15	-	TGTGCCAGCAGCTCCTCGGGACTCCTCTCCTACGAGCAGTACTTC	CASSSSGLLSYEQYF
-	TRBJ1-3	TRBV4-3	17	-	TGCGCCAGCAGCCAAGATGCCAGGGGATATACTGGAAACACCATATATTTT	CASSQDARGYTGNTIYF
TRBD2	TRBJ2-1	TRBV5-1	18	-	TGCGCCAGCAGCTCTCTCCCTAGCGGGCTAAGCTCCTACAATGAGCAGTTCTTC	CASSSLPSGLSSYNEQFF
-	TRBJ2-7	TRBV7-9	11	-	TGTGCCAGCAGCTTAGAGGCGGCCCAGTACTTC	CASSLEAAQYF
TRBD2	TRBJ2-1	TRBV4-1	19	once	TGCGCCAGCAGCCATCCTACAGGACTAGCGGGGCCCAACTACAATGAGCAGTTCTTC	CASSHPTGLAGPNYNEQFF
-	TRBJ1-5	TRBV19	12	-	TGTGCCAGTAGTATTCGGGTTCAGCCCCAGCATTTT	CASSIRVQPQHF
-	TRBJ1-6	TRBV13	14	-	TGTGCCAGCAGCTTCGGGGGGGATAATTCACCCCTCCACTTT	CASSFGGDNSPLHF
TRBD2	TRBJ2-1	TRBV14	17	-	TGTGCCAGCAGCCAAGGGTCTAGCGGGGGGGCATGGAATGAGCAGTTCTTC	CASSQGSSGGAWNEQFF
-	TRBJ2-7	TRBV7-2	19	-	TGTGCCAGCAGCTTAGACCCCCGGGAGTCCGGACAGGTGACCTACGAGCAGTACTTC	CASSLDPRESGQVTYEQYF
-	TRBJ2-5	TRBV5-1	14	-	TGCGCCAGCAGCCCACGAGGGGGAGTGGAGACCCAGTACTTC	CASSPRGGVETQYF
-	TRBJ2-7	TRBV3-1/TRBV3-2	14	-	TGTGCCAGCAGCCAAGAACCCCAGGCTACGGAGCAGTACTTC	CASSQEPQATEQYF
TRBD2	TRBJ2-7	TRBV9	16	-	TGTGCCAGCAGCGTAGGCCATAGCGGGAGTGCCTACGAGCAGTACTTC	CASSVGHSGSAYEQYF
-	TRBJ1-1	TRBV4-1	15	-	TGCGCCAGCAGCCAAGATACAGACGCCAACACTGAAGCTTTCTTT	CASSQDTDANTEAFF
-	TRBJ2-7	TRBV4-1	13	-	TGCGCCAGCAGCCAGACAGTTTCCTACGAGCAGTACTTC	CASSQTVSYEQYF
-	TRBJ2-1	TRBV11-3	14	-	TGTGCCAGCAGCTTAGGGGTTGGAGGTGGAGAGCAGTTCTTC	CASSLGVGGGEQFF
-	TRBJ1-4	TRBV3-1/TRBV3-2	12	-	TGTGCCAGCAGCCAAGCTACAGGGATTCTGTTTTTT	CASSQATGILFF
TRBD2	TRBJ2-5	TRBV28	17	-	TGTGCCAGCAGCCGAATGTGGCTAGCGGACTCCCAAGAGACCCAGTACTTC	CASSRMWLADSQETQYF
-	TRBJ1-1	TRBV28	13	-	TGTGCCAGCAGTTTCACCGTGAAGACTTGGGCTTTCTTT	CASSFTVKTWAFF
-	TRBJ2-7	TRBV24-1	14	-	TGTGCCACCAGTGCGGCCGGGAGTAGCAACGAGCAGTACTTC	CATSAAGSSNEQYF
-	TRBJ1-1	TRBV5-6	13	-	TGTGCCAGCAGCTTGTGGGGGGTCACTGAAGCTTTCTTT	CASSLWGVTEAFF
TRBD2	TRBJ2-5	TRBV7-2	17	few	TGTGCCAGCAGCTTAGGGTTCAGCGGGGGGAGGGGAGAGACCCAGTACTTC	CASSLGFSGGRGETQYF
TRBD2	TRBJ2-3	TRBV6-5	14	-	TGTGCCAGCAGTTACGGGACTAGTGCAGATACGCAGTATTTT	CASSYGTSADTQYF
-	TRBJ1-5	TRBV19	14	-	TGTGCCAGTAGTATAGGAGGGCTCACTCAGCCCCAGCATTTT	CASSIGGLTQPQHF
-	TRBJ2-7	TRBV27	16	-	TGTGCCAGCAGTTTATCAGGGGGAACCCGCTCCTACGAGCAGTACTTC	CASSLSGGTRSYEQYF
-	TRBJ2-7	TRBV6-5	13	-	TGTGCCAGCAGTCGGACGAACCAGGGGGAGCAGTACTTC	CASSRTNQGEQYF
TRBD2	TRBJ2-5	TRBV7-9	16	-	TGTGCCAGCAGCAGTAGCGGGAGCGGGGGGCAAGAGACCCAGTACTTC	CASSSSGSGGQETQYF
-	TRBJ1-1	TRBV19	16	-	TGTGCCAGTAGTTCCTATTGGGGGAGGGACAACACACCAGATTTCTTT	CASSSYWGRDNTPDFF
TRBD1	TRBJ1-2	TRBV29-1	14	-	TGCAGCGTTGAAGAGAGACAGGGGGGCTATGGCTACACCTTC	CSVEERQGGYGYTF
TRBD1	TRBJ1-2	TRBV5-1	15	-	TGCGCCAGCAGCTTGACACCGGGACAGAACTATGGCTACACCTTC	CASSLTPGQNYGYTF
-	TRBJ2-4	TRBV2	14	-	TGTGCCAGCTCTAGACGGGGTGGCAAAAACATTCAGTACTTC	CASSRRGGKNIQYF